Given below is one TCR beta chain in context. Antigen specificity is unknown. Germline-derived CDR1 and CDR2 are SQVTM and ANQGSEA. The CDR3 runs 14 residues. V lost 2 bases, J lost 1 base, and 11 bases lay in between. Evenly divided among several immunoSEQ plates was the genomic DNA of each subset. In the source study's methods: For the immunoSEQ data, sequences were junction-only without quality scores, so filtering differed. Profiled with immunoSEQ multiplex PCR; TCRdb holds only in-frame clones, not every one. From that table come the V and J calls and clone size; the DNA was used to work out D and trimming. The sample shows roughly 890,000 clones, 80% to 95% of them seen only once. This specimen comes from a study of shared clonotypes between healthy human individuals. The study's findings and limits: Having only a few donors restricted how much genetic and exposure-history diversity was captured. Specimens sampled were limited to blood, with tissue repertoires likely differing.

CD8 cells regarded as naive lacked CD45RO, were positively chosen for CCR7, and omitted terminally differentiated effector memory CD45RA+ cells. The receptor's source is a man aged 25 to 40 in good health. Sequenced sample: naive CD8+ T cells sorted from blood. The chain links TRBV29-1 to TRBJ2-5; the D gene is possibly TRBD1 (5 bases). The CDR3 spells CSVEQGRPQETQYF. In DNA form, the CDR3 reads TGCAGCGTTGAACAGGGAAGACCCCAAGAGACCCAGTACTTC.